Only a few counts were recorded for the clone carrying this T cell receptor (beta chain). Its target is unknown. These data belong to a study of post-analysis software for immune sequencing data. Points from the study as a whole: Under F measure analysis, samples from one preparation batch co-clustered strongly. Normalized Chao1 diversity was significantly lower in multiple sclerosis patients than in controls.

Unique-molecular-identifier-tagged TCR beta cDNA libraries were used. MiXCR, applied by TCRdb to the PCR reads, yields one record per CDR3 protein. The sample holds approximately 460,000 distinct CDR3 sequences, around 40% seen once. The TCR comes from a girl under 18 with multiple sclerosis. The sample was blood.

The CDR3 sequence is CASSPVSPSDEQYF. CDR3 sequence (DNA): TGTGCCAGCAGTCCCGTTTCCCCTAGTGACGAGCAGTACTTC. This chain links TRBV5-5 with TRBJ2-7; D call uncertain. Germline CDR1 SGHKS, CDR2 YYEKEE (reference sequence). V lost 5 bases to trimming and J lost 5 bases, with 17 bases between them. This CDR3 region has 14 residues.